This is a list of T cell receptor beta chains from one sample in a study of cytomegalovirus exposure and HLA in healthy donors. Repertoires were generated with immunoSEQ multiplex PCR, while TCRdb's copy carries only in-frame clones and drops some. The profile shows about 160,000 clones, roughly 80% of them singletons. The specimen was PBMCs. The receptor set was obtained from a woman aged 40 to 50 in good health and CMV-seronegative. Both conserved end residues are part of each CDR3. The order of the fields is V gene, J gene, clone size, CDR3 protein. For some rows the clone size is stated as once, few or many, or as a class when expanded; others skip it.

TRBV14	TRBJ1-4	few	CASSRGQGEKLFF
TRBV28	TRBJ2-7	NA	CASSYGGQAYEQYF
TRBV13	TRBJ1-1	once	CASSAQPGQGNTEAFF
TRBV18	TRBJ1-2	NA	CASSLTGNYGYTF
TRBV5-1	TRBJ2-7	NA	CASSSDRGHEQYF
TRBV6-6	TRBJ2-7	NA	CASRGGVSSYEQYF
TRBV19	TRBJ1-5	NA	CASSIDGDRGPNQPQHF
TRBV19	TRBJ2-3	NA	CASSSGGGPDTQYF
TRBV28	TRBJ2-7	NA	CASSLGPGMNEQYF
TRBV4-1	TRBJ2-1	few	CASSQVGQGRTYNEQFF
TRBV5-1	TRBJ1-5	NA	CASSLGPGNSNQPQHF
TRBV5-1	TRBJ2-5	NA	CASSLFGGGQETQYF
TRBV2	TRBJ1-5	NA	CASRRQGLEPQHF
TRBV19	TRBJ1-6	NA	CASRSLTARDYNSPLHF
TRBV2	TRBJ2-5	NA	CASSEQQGSETQYF
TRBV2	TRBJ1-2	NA	CASSGGATGRNGYTF
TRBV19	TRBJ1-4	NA	CASSQHYAATATNEKLFF
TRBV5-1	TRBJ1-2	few	CASSLWDKNYGYTF
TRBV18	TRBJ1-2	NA	CASSLSVGDSTGYTF
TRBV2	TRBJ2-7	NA	CATSDRRYEQYF
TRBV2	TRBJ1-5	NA	CASRSRYNQPQHF
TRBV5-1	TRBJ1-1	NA	CASSPSPGGTEAFF
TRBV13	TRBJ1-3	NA	CASSLGRGNTIYF
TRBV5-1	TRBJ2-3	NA	CASSPRPPANTQYF
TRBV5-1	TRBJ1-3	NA	CASSLQGTGNTIYF
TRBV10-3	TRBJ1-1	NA	CAISEIAGVSEVTEAFF
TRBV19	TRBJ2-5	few	CASSIRLAGETQYF
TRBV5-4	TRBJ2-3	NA	CASSFGRGPDTQYF
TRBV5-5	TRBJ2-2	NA	CASSFLAGNTGELFF
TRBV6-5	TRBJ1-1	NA	CASSSSGEGGSEAFF
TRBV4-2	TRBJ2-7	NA	CASSSATGDAAYEQYF
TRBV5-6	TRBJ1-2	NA	CASSLEQGHYGYTF
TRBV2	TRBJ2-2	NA	CASGRTGTFTGELFF
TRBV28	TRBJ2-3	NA	CASSAPGQGRDTQYF
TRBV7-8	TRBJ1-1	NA	CASSGRAGVNTEAFF
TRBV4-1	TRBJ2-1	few	CASSPRRGDNEQFF
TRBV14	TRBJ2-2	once	CASSRRQNTGELFF
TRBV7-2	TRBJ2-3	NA	CASSFASGGFTDTQYF
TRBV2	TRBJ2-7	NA	CASRAGTGAYEQYF
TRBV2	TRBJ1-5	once	CASREDSDSNQPQHF